This T cell receptor (beta chain) is from a study of blood T cell repertoires in COVID-19. The authors' processing: Researchers report that nucleated cell counts were estimated from reference gene primer amplification. Here immunoSEQ multiplex PCR was the method, and the copy in TCRdb shows in-frame clones only, minus some. V and J calls and clone size are given by that table; D and trimming were obtained from the DNA. Of over 350,000 clones listed, roughly 85% are singletons. The cohort comprised adults aged about 18 to 89 years residing in some 24 US areas. CDR3 length: 16 residues. V shed 0 bases, J shed 9 bases, and the junction held 8 bases outside the gene matches. CDR1 SGDLS and CDR2 YYNGEE come from the germline V gene.

Sequencing was done on a sample of PBMCs or T cells enriched from blood (not recorded which). The TCR originated in a woman between 18 and 29 years old with acute COVID-19. V is TRBV9 and J is TRBJ1-6; 8 nucleotides agree with TRBD1. The CDR3 protein is CASSVDDRGWGSPLHF. DNA of the CDR3: TGTGCCAGCAGCGTAGACGACAGGGGATGGGGTTCACCCCTCCACTTT. Full variable domain (outside the CDR3, taken from reference TRBV9 and TRBJ1-6): DSGVTQTPKHLITATGQRVTLRCSPRSGDLSVYWYQQSLDQGLQFLIQYYNGEERAKGNILERFSAQQFPDLHSELNLSSLELGDSALYFCASSVDDRGWGSPLHFGNGTRLTVT.